The present entry profiles one T cell receptor beta chain with its context. In the authors' workflow: The authors estimated nucleated cell counts from reference gene primer amplification. Only in-frame clones appear in the TCRdb table, and some are missing; sequencing was by immunoSEQ multiplex PCR. V, J and clone size are taken as reported in that table, and D and trimming were inferred from the DNA itself. The data contain 100,000 or so clones, under 90% of them singletons. The data were taken from a study of blood T cell repertoires in COVID-19. There are 13 residues in the CDR3. CDR1 MNHEY and CDR2 SVGAGI come from the germline V gene. Deletions cut 4 bases from V and 4 bases from J, with 7 bases between.

The sequencing sample was made of peripheral blood. This clonotype was sampled from a human donor in a cohort sampled during active COVID-19. This sequence joins TRBV6-5 and TRBJ2-2; D remains unclear. CDR3 sequence reads: CASSSTATGELFF. CDR3 nucleotide sequence: TGTGCCAGCAGTTCCACTGCCACCGGGGAGCTGTTTTTT.